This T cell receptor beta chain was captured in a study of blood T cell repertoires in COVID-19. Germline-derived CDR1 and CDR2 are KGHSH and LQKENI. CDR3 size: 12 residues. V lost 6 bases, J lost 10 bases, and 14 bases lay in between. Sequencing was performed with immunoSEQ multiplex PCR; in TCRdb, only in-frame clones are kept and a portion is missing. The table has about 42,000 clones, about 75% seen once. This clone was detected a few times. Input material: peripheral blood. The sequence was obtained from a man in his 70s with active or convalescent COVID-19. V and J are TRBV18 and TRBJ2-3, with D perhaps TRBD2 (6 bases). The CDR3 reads CASSPEEGAQYF. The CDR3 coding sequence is TGTGCCAGCTCGCCAGAGGAGGGAGCGCAGTATTTT.